Each of the 26 T cell receptor beta chains below was sequenced from the same sample in a study of blood T cell repertoires in COVID-19. Sequencing was performed with immunoSEQ multiplex PCR; in TCRdb, only in-frame clones are kept and a portion is missing. The sample lists fewer than 110,000 clones, almost 90% occurring once. The sequencing input was peripheral blood. These receptors came from a human donor in a cohort sampled during active COVID-19.

This clone was seen only a few times. The rearrangement joins TRBV7-9 to TRBJ1-2, with D maybe TRBD1 (6 bases). Looked up from germline, CDR1 is SEHNR and CDR2 is FQNEAQ (reference sequence). CDR3 size: 13 residues. V was cut by 5 bases and J by 4 bases, with 11 bases left in between. The CDR3 DNA sequence: TGTGCCAGCAGCCCACAGGGATCCTATGGCTACACCTTC. Protein: CASSPQGSYGYTF.

The chain carries TRBV19 and TRBJ2-7, with D unresolved. V was cut by 2 bases and J by 2 bases, with 10 bases left in between. The germline V gene has CDR1 LNHDA and CDR2 SQIVND (reference sequence). The CDR3 contains 14 residues. CDR3 in amino acids: CASSISPATYEQYF. CDR3 sequence (DNA): TGTGCCAGTAGTATAAGTCCAGCGACCTACGAGCAGTACTTC.

This chain connects TRBV4-3 to TRBJ2-7, with TRBD2 matching 11 bases. Trimming removed 3 bases from V and 2 bases from J; junction bases left unmatched: 6. In germline, CDR1 is LGHNA, CDR2 YSLEER. The CDR3 sequence is 16 residues long. CDR3 bases: TGCGCCAGCAGCCAGGGTAGCGGGAGGGGCACCTACGAGCAGTACTTC. Its translation is CASSQGSGRGTYEQYF.

The gene calls are TRBV19 and TRBJ1-5, with 12 bases aligning to TRBD1. This CDR3 region has 19 residues. The J segment lost 5 bases and the V segment lost 5 bases, leaving 16 bases of the junction unmatched. The V gene's germline CDR1 is LNHDA and CDR2 SQIVND (reference sequence). CDR3 loop: CASSRVPGQGASLHQPQHF. Written as DNA, the CDR3 is TGTGCCAGTAGTCGGGTCCCGGGACAGGGGGCTTCACTCCATCAGCCCCAGCATTTT. The full variable domain, with the rest looked up from reference TRBV19 and TRBJ1-5, is DGGITQSPKYLFRKEGQNVTLSCEQNLNHDAMYWYRQDPGQGLRLIYYSQIVNDFQKGDIAEGYSVSREKKESFPLTVTSAQKNPTAFYLCASSRVPGQGASLHQPQHFGDGTRLSIL.

This rearrangement joins TRBV2 to TRBJ1-5; D is unresolved. Between the trimmed V and J ends, which lost 5 bases and 0 bases, there was a span of 11 bases. The CDR3 is 15 amino acids. Germline V gene data show CDR1 as SNHLY and CDR2 as FYNNEI. Written as DNA, the CDR3 is TGTGCCAGCAGTCCGGACTGGGATAGCAATCAGCCCCAGCATTTT. As protein: CASSPDWDSNQPQHF.

The chain employs TRBV6-5 and TRBJ1-6; a weak D match, TRBD1 (5 bases). CDR3 length: 14 residues. Germline CDR1 MNHEY, CDR2 SVGAGI. Trimming took off 8 bases at V and 9 bases at J, with 17 bases between the two ends. The CDR3, as DNA: TGTGCCAGCGTCCAGGAGGGGTTTGGTTCACCCCTCCACTTT. This encodes CASVQEGFGSPLHF.

The chain is built from TRBV18 and TRBJ1-5; TRBD1 matches at 7 bases. Germline-derived CDR1 and CDR2 are KGHSH and LQKENI. The CDR3 extends over 15 amino acids. The V segment lost 3 bases and the J segment 5 bases; nucleotides outside the gene matches: 7. As DNA, the CDR3 is TGTGCCAGCTCACCCCTGACAGGGACAGATCAGCCCCAGCATTTT. Amino acids: CASSPLTGTDQPQHF.

The chain joins TRBV10-1 to TRBJ1-6; D gene ambiguous. This CDR3 has 14 residues. Deletions cut 4 bases from V and 7 bases from J, with 11 bases between. From germline, CDR1 is WNHNN and CDR2 SYGVQD (reference sequence). CDR3 sequence (DNA): TGCGCCAGCAGTGTTTCCGGGATCAATTCACCCCTCCACTTT. Protein: CASSVSGINSPLHF.

This clone was counted a few times. This chain links TRBV23-1 with TRBJ2-7; possible D gene TRBD1, 6 bases. TRBV23-1 is recorded as an ORF, its role being uncertain. Trimming shortened V by 6 bases and J by 3 bases, and 15 bases separated the two germline ends. The CDR3 is made up of 14 amino acids. The CDR3 DNA sequence: TGCGCCAGCAGGCTGACAGGCCCAGACTACGAGCAGTACTTC. Amino acid sequence: CASRLTGPDYEQYF.

The chain joins TRBV28 to TRBJ2-7, with D possibly being TRBD2 (6 bases). Trimming took 7 bases from V and 7 from J, leaving 17 bases between them. The CDR3 covers 13 residues. Germline V gene lookup returns CDR1 MDHEN and CDR2 SYDVKM. The CDR3: CASTQPGTREQYF. The CDR3 DNA reads as TGTGCCAGCACCCAACCCGGGACTCGGGAGCAGTACTTC. Supplemented by reference TRBV28 and TRBJ2-7, the full variable domain reads DVKVTQSSRYLVKRTGEKVFLECVQDMDHENMFWYRQDPGLGLRLIYFSYDVKMKEKGDIPEGYSVSREKKERFSLILESASTNQTSMYLCASTQPGTREQYFGPGTRLTVT.

This sequence joins TRBV24-1 and TRBJ2-7; 7 bases fit TRBD2. The CDR3 sequence is 14 residues long. The V gene end was trimmed by 4 bases and the J gene end by 3 bases; junction bases not matched to a gene: 5. Germline V CDR1 and CDR2: KGHDR, SFDVKD. This CDR3 is CATSDPGEGYEQYF. CDR3 in DNA: TGTGCCACCAGTGACCCGGGGGAGGGCTACGAGCAGTACTTC.

The rearrangement joins TRBV18 to TRBJ2-3, with TRBD1 matching over 8 bases. Germline V gene sequence: CDR1 KGHSH, CDR2 LQKENI. The length of the CDR3 is 12 residues. The V segment lost 6 bases and the J segment 10 bases; nucleotides outside the gene matches: 6. CDR3 loop: CASSPDRGSQYF. DNA of the CDR3: TGTGCCAGCTCCCCCGACAGGGGTTCGCAGTATTTT.

V is TRBV2 and J is TRBJ1-5, with TRBD1 matching 7 bases. Germline V gene lookup returns CDR1 SNHLY and CDR2 FYNNEI. CDR3 length: 14 amino acids. V lost 5 bases and J lost 3; bases outside the gene matches: 4. DNA for the CDR3: TGTGCCAGCAGTTGGGACAGCCTCAATCAGCCCCAGCATTTT. This encodes CASSWDSLNQPQHF.

The chain links TRBV9 to TRBJ1-1; D call uncertain. CDR1 SGDLS and CDR2 YYNGEE come from the germline V gene. Trimming removed 0 bases at V and 9 bases at J, with 12 bases between. The CDR3 length is 13 residues. CDR3 coding DNA: TGTGCCAGCAGCGTAGACCACATCTCCCAAGCTTTCTTT. It translates to CASSVDHISQAFF. The whole variable domain, filled in from reference TRBV9 and TRBJ1-1, reads DSGVTQTPKHLITATGQRVTLRCSPRSGDLSVYWYQQSLDQGLQFLIQYYNGEERAKGNILERFSAQQFPDLHSELNLSSLELGDSALYFCASSVDHISQAFFGQGTRLTVV.

The gene calls are TRBV12-3 or TRBV12-4 and TRBJ1-1; a weak D match, TRBD1 (6 bases). V was shortened by 2 bases and J by 11 bases, with 9 bases between the two germline ends. The length of the CDR3 is 11 residues. CDR3 sequence reads: CASSLRGMAFF. The CDR3, as DNA: TGTGCCAGCAGTTTAAGGGGGATGGCTTTCTTT.

V is TRBV2 and J is TRBJ1-5; D is unclear. This CDR3 is built from 15 residues. V was shortened by 1 base and J by 2 bases, with 9 bases between the two germline ends. Germline CDR1 and CDR2: SNHLY and FYNNEI. The CDR3 loop is CASSEGYLGNQPQHF. CDR3 DNA sequence: TGTGCCAGCAGTGAAGGGTACCTAGGCAATCAGCCCCAGCATTTT.

This chain links TRBV24-1 with TRBJ2-1; 16 nucleotides agree with TRBD2. The germline CDR1 and CDR2 sequences are KGHDR and SFDVKD. CDR3 size: 16 residues. The junction had 4 bases not matched to a gene; V was cut back by 4 bases and J by 8 bases. The CDR3: CATSDPGLAGGYEQFF. The CDR3 coding sequence is TGTGCCACCAGTGACCCGGGACTAGCGGGGGGGTATGAGCAGTTCTTC.

The chain is built from TRBV10-1 and TRBJ2-7; TRBD2 matches at 8 bases. Germline values: CDR1 WNHNN, CDR2 SYGVQD (reference sequence). V trimming: 8 bases; J trimming: 3 bases; junction bases outside the gene matches: 6. This CDR3 has 13 residues. In nucleotides, the CDR3 is TGCGCCAGCCGGGAGGGACCTGGCTACGAGCAGTACTTC. Translating gives CASREGPGYEQYF.

Worth noting for this clone: At one boundary the junction diverges from the germline segment, which might be a read error. The chain links TRBV7-9 to TRBJ2-2; no clear D. CDR1 SEHNR and CDR2 FQNEAQ come from the germline V gene (reference sequence). This CDR3 is 13 amino acids long. CDR3 bases: TGTGCCAGCACCTTAGTTAGAAACGGGGAGCTGTTTTTT. Protein: CASTLVRNGELFF.

The J gene is TRBJ2-3, the V gene TRBV13, with TRBD2 matching 13 bases. Trimming removed 1 base from V and 2 bases from J; junction bases left unmatched: 3. Germline V gives CDR1 PRHDT, CDR2 FYEKMQ (reference sequence). The CDR3 extends over 17 amino acids. The CDR3 DNA is TGTGCCAGCAGCTTAGTAGGACTAGCGGGGGACACAGATACGCAGTATTTT. Amino acid sequence: CASSLVGLAGDTDTQYF.

The V call is TRBV27, the J call TRBJ2-5, with D possibly matching TRBD2 (5 bases). Looked up from germline, CDR1 is MNHEY and CDR2 is SMNVEV (reference sequence). Trimming pared 0 bases from V and 5 bases from J, leaving 10 bases between. This CDR3 region has 14 residues. The CDR3: CASSLSYGMETQYF. CDR3 nucleotide sequence: TGTGCCAGCAGTTTATCTTACGGGATGGAGACCCAGTACTTC.

This clone was seen a few times. V gene TRBV19 combines with J gene TRBJ2-7, with 7 bases that match TRBD1. Germline-derived CDR1 and CDR2 are LNHDA and SQIVND (reference sequence). This CDR3 region has 13 residues. Losses at the gene ends were 3 bases for V and 6 bases for J; bases not matched to a gene: 5. CDR3 nucleotides: TGTGCCAGTAGTATTATGACAGGGCGCGAGCAGTACTTC. This encodes CASSIMTGREQYF.

V and J are TRBV23-1 and TRBJ1-2; 7 bases fit TRBD1. TRBV23-1 is filed as an ORF, its function uncertain. The J segment lost 3 bases and the V segment lost 3 bases, leaving 10 bases of the junction unmatched. CDR3 length: 16 amino acids. Written as DNA, the CDR3 is TGCGCCAGCAGTCACTCAACCGACAGGGCCGACTATGGCTACACCTTC. Its translation is CASSHSTDRADYGYTF.

The chain couples TRBV6-5 to TRBJ2-3; no firm D call. Germline V gene sequence: CDR1 MNHEY, CDR2 SVGAGI. This CDR3 region has 14 residues. The V end was cut by 0 bases, the J end by 3 bases, with 7 bases between. For the CDR3, the DNA is TGTGCCAGCAGTTACTCGGCCAGGACAGATACGCAGTATTTT. Its protein is CASSYSARTDTQYF.

Concerning this clone itself: The junction departs from the called germline gene at one end, perhaps through a read error. V usage is TRBV29-1 and J usage is TRBJ2-7; 8 bases are a match to TRBD1. The CDR3 is made up of 14 amino acids. Per germline, CDR1 SQVTM and CDR2 ANQGSEA. The CDR3 protein is CSVEGTGFDYEQYF. In nucleotides, the CDR3 is TGCAGCGTAGAAGGGACAGGATTTGATTACGAGCAGTACTTC.

This clone was recorded only once. The chain employs TRBV6-6 and TRBJ2-7, with D tentatively TRBD1 (6 bases). The length of the CDR3 is 16 residues. Trimming removed 5 bases at V and 2 bases at J, with 19 bases between. From germline, CDR1 is MNHNY and CDR2 SVGAGI (reference sequence). CDR3: CASSKWGQDRPYEQYF. CDR3 coding DNA: TGTGCCAGCAGTAAATGGGGCCAGGACAGACCCTACGAGCAGTACTTC.